The TCR beta chain described here comes from a study of OX40 agonist ivuxolimab in advanced cancers. Study overall: Patients in the trial were receiving intravenous ivuxolimab every 2 weeks, at doses of 0.01 to 10 mg/kg.

The ends were cut back, 1 base at V and 0 bases at J, with 5 bases in the middle. This CDR3 comprises 13 residues. Per germline, CDR1 SGHNT and CDR2 YYREEE (reference sequence). Assay used: immunoSEQ multiplex PCR; TCRdb lists only in-frame clones, some missing. Of tens of thousands of clones listed, over 75% were seen once; the top ten hold 5.5% to 7.5%. Any history of autoimmune disease or systemic immunosuppression disqualified patients. A note on this clone: Its antigen is not identified.

Study-level results: The study found among the lowest clonal expansion in partial responders at 0.1-3.0 mg/kg. CD4+ T cells averaged fewer expanded clones than CD8+ T cells.

The sequence was collected from an adult with an advanced solid tumor such as melanoma, head and neck, liver or kidney cancer. The chain combines TRBV5-4 with TRBJ2-7; D is ambiguous. The sample in question was CD4+ or CD8+ T cells sorted from blood, obtained in a trial of the OX40 agonist ivuxolimab. The CDR3 nucleotides are TGTGCCAGCAGCTTGCCGAGCTCCTACGAGCAGTACTTC. Its protein is CASSLPSSYEQYF.